This is a list of T cell receptor beta chains from one sample in a study of CD8 T cells in Susac syndrome. Each CDR3 protein is one row after TCRdb ran MiXCR on the immunoSEQ multiplex PCR reads. The sample records about 80,000 distinct CDR3 sequences, approximately 96% being singletons. The material sequenced was CD8+ T cells from PBMCs. These receptors all come from a human donor with Susac syndrome. The CDR3 runs from the conserved cysteine through the conserved F or W. Fields, in order: V gene, CDR3 length, CDR3 protein.

TRBV11-2 16 CASSLMTSGSYNEQFF
TRBV20-1 15 CSASLLGRGMDTQYF
TRBV11-2 16 CASSSTRVTSYNEQFF
TRBV4-1 16 CASSQDWTGNGNTIYF
TRBV3-1 14 CASSQDSLTHGYTF
TRBV29-1 13 CSVGSGSVYEQYF
TRBV12-3/TRBV12-4 12 CASRPAGNEQFF
TRBV6-5 21 CASSYPPSKGQGDSYNSPLHF
TRBV14 12 CASSQDNSPLHF
TRBV5-1 15 CASRVHRGMNTEAFF
TRBV10-3 14 CAVKTGLENTEAFF
TRBV4-1 16 CASSQRGGGPGNEQFF
TRBV30 13 CAWSVLQGREQFF
TRBV20-1 13 CSAGLAGGPEQYF
TRBV19 15 CASSIGGGAYGEQYF
TRBV9 14 CASTGAGSNYGYTF
TRBV25-1 14 CASSPVWAGTEAFF
TRBV28 16 CASSPWTSGSGETQYF
TRBV27 15 CASSLAGSGTTEAFF
TRBV10-2 19 CASSELAGFSGRAPYEQYF
TRBV29-1 12 CSVERMNTEAFF
TRBV29-1 14 CSSPGTPNPNEQFF
TRBV2 15 CASREDRDSTYEQYF
TRBV20-1 16 CSARGVKREASYEQYF
TRBV15 14 CATSRRDRGTEAFF
TRBV15 15 CATSSRQATNSPLHF
TRBV20-1 12 CSARAESQPQHF
TRBV29-1 10 CSVETLGYTF
TRBV29-1 13 CSAQEGMGDEQFF
TRBV9 16 CASSIRGGDKNTEAFF
TRBV5-4 11 CASSSTETQYF
TRBV7-9 15 CASSLRTESYNEQFF
TRBV15 14 CATSRAGPGGEQYF
TRBV24-1 17 CATSETPCLAGSNEQFF
TRBV20-1 13 CSARLVFSYEQYF
TRBV20-1 17 CSARDRIQGLLADTQYF
TRBV27 15 CATTAGVTESYGYTF
TRBV15 17 CATTHWGLAGNTGELFF
TRBV7-8 16 CASSFIAGGSTDTQYF
TRBV9 15 CASSVESYGSETQYF
TRBV20-1 16 CSAREGPPHSNQPQHF
TRBV29-1 15 CSVTRSSGEADTQYF
TRBV27 14 CASSLVGSGQPQHF
TRBV20-1 15 CSAPRESLAKNIQYF
TRBV20-1 16 CSARDYRAATNEKLFF
TRBV29-1 12 CSVATGVYGYTF
TRBV7-2 15 CASSLALGSLYEQYF
TRBV27 14 CASRETGSGQPQHF
TRBV20-1 16 CSARPRQGANTGELFF
TRBV28 15 CASSLGRNSYNEQFF
TRBV20-1 15 CSARELSLSGNTIYF
TRBV7-8 13 CASSLGDVYEQYF
TRBV15 14 CATSTRQVQETQYF